The clone carrying this T cell receptor (beta chain) was found a few times. The germline V gene has CDR1 KGHDR and CDR2 SFDVKD. Trimming pared 4 bases from V and 7 bases from J, leaving 10 bases between. The CDR3 covers 13 residues. This record belongs to a study of T cells in Graves' hyperthyroidism and ophthalmopathy. TCR beta CDR3 sequences were amplified from RNA transcripts. HTBI primers were employed in a first-round RT-PCR of the TCR CDR3. TCRdb re-derived calls from the multiplex PCR reads in MiXCR, one entry per CDR3 protein. This table holds about 380,000 distinct CDR3 sequences, under 20% found once.

This sequence was found in a man aged 18 to 29 with Graves' ophthalmopathy. Sequenced: blood. This sequence joins TRBV24-1 and TRBJ2-1; D remains ambiguous. CDR3 in DNA: TGTGCCACCAGTGACCTCCTGGGTAATGAGCAGTTCTTC. Its protein product is CATSDLLGNEQFF.